The 29 T cell receptor beta chains reported below all come from one sample, sequenced in a study of vaccination effects on CD4 cells after COVID-19. Measured with immunoSEQ multiplex PCR; TCRdb has only the in-frame clones, and not every one. The sample shows tens of thousands of clones, under 75% of them seen only once. Their antigens are not known. Antigen-specific CD4+ T cell clonotypes were called by their expansion after viral peptide-pool culture in ViraFEST. Cultured cells yielded isolated CD4+ T cells after 10 days. Nucleocapsid antibodies were negative in the vaccine recipients, who had never had SARS-CoV-2 infection. The specimen comprised CD4+ T cells from PBMCs cultured with HCoV-OC43 spike peptides, sampled before COVID-19 vaccination. The subset here: HCoV-OC43 spike overlapping peptide pool stimulation. All receptors come from a human donor who received a COVID-19 vaccine.

This clone came up a few times. This sequence joins TRBV5-1 and TRBJ2-2; TRBD1 matches at 7 bases. Germline CDR1 is SGHRS and CDR2 is YFSETQ. V shed 4 bases, J shed 5 bases, and the junction held 8 bases outside the gene matches. CDR3 size: 15 residues. The CDR3 coding sequence is TGCGCCAGCAGCCTACCGATGACAGGGACCGGGGAGCTGTTTTTT. Amino acid sequence: CASSLPMTGTGELFF.

The genes are TRBV15 and TRBJ1-4, with D hard to call. The CDR3 consists of 15 residues. Germline CDR1 reads LNHNV; CDR2 reads YYDKDF (reference sequence). With 3 bases removed from V and 0 bases from J, the gap between germline ends came to 8 bases. CDR3 sequence: CATSRARATNEKLFF. In DNA, the CDR3 is TGTGCCACCAGCAGGGCTAGGGCAACTAATGAAAAACTGTTTTTT.

This sequence joins TRBV6-5 and TRBJ1-1; tentatively, D is TRBD1 (6 bases). From germline, CDR1 is MNHEY and CDR2 SVGAGI. Trimming took off 2 bases at V and 2 bases at J, with 9 bases between the two ends. This CDR3 region has 14 residues. The CDR3 loop is CASSYRTDNTEAFF. CDR3 nucleotides: TGTGCCAGCAGTTACAGGACAGATAACACTGAAGCTTTCTTT.

This rearrangement joins TRBV27 to TRBJ2-7; no clear D gene. The CDR3 totals 12 residues. V shed 5 bases and J shed 5 bases, with 10 bases lying between them. The germline CDR1 and CDR2 sequences are MNHEY and SMNVEV (reference sequence). CDR3 in amino acids: CASSNHAHEQYF. CDR3 nucleotides: TGTGCCAGCAGTAATCACGCCCACGAGCAGTACTTC.

The V and J genes are TRBV7-8 and TRBJ2-7, with D perhaps matching TRBD1 (5 bases). V lost 1 base and J 3 bases, leaving 10 bases between the germline ends. In germline, CDR1 is SGHVS, CDR2 FQNEAQ. The CDR3 has 14 amino acids. CDR3 in DNA: TGTGCCAGCAGCTTAGTGTCAACAGGCTACGAGCAGTACTTC. Amino acid sequence: CASSLVSTGYEQYF.

The chain links TRBV4-1 to TRBJ2-6; D gene uncertain. Germline CDR1 is MGHRA and CDR2 is YSYEKL. This CDR3 has 15 amino acids. V was shortened by 0 bases and J by 0 bases, with 3 bases between the two germline ends. This chain's CDR3 is CASSQDPSGANVLTF. The CDR3 coding sequence is TGCGCCAGCAGCCAAGACCCCTCTGGGGCCAACGTCCTGACTTTC.

V and J are TRBV25-1 and TRBJ2-5; possibly TRBD2 for D (7 bases). The CDR3 sequence is 14 residues long. Trimming removed 6 bases from V and 4 bases from J, with 15 bases in between. CDR1 and CDR2 (germline): MGHDK, SYGVNS. The CDR3 DNA is TGTGCCAGCAGCGCCATAGGGGGGGGAGAGACCCAGTACTTC. Translating gives CASSAIGGGETQYF.

This clone turned up a few times. The chain carries TRBV7-9 and TRBJ1-4, with D unresolved. Germline V lookup: CDR1 SEHNR, CDR2 FQNEAQ (reference sequence). The ends were cut back, 3 bases at V and 0 bases at J, with 8 bases in the middle. CDR3 length: 15 residues. Here the CDR3 DNA reads TGTGCCAGCAGCTTGAGGACGGCAACTAATGAAAAACTGTTTTTT. Translating it yields CASSLRTATNEKLFF.

This clone occurred once. The chain uses TRBV2 and TRBJ2-5, with D tentatively TRBD2 (6 bases). In germline, CDR1 is SNHLY, CDR2 FYNNEI. V was clipped by 7 bases and J by 5 bases, with 17 bases between them. The CDR3 runs 14 residues. DNA for the CDR3: TGTGCCAGCACCCTGACTAGGGGTTACGAGACCCAGTACTTC. This gives the protein CASTLTRGYETQYF. Using reference TRBV2 and TRBJ2-5 for the parts outside the CDR3, the full variable domain is EPEVTQTPSHQVTQMGQEVILRCVPISNHLYFYWYRQILGQKVEFLVSFYNNEISEKSEIFDDQFSVERPDGSNFTLKIRSTKLEDSAMYFCASTLTRGYETQYFGPGTRLLVL.

The chain is built from TRBV7-2 and TRBJ2-5, with 8 nucleotides matching TRBD1. The CDR3 length is 15 residues. After removal of 5 bases from V and 5 bases from J, the junction contained 10 bases not matched to a gene. Germline V lookup: CDR1 SGHTA, CDR2 FQGNSA. The CDR3 here is CASSAGGARGETQYF. CDR3 coding DNA: TGTGCCAGCAGCGCAGGGGGCGCTCGGGGGGAGACCCAGTACTTC.

The V gene is TRBV7-6, the J gene TRBJ2-3, with D perhaps matching TRBD2 (6 bases). The CDR3 runs 16 residues. The germline V and J ends were trimmed by 0 bases and 0 bases, with 10 bases remaining between them. Per germline, CDR1 SGHVS and CDR2 FNYEAQ. The CDR3 nucleotides are TGTGCCAGCAGCTTAGCGCGGGCGGGGAGCACAGATACGCAGTATTTT. Translation: CASSLARAGSTDTQYF.

The J gene is TRBJ2-1, the V gene TRBV7-2; 9 nucleotides match TRBD1. CDR3 length: 16 residues. Germline lookup yields CDR1 SGHTA and CDR2 FQGNSA. Losses at the gene ends were 3 bases for V and 4 bases for J; bases not matched to a gene: 7. CDR3 loop: CASSFGAQGAYNEQFF. CDR3 DNA sequence: TGTGCCAGCAGCTTTGGGGCACAGGGGGCATACAATGAGCAGTTCTTC.

This clone was found once. A junction boundary mismatches the germline segment, possibly from a read error. V gene TRBV7-7 combines with J gene TRBJ2-5; D possibly uses TRBD1 or TRBD2 (5 bases each). Germline V CDR1 and CDR2: SSHAT, FNYEAQ (reference sequence). This CDR3 has 15 residues. The CDR3 nucleotides read TGTGCTAGCAGCGCAACCTCCGGGACCCAAGAGACCCAGTACTTC. Its translation is CASSATSGTQETQYF.

This chain links TRBV29-1 with TRBJ2-4; D is ambiguous. CDR1 is SQVTM, CDR2 ANQGSEA, per germline. V gave up 6 bases and J gave up 0 bases, with 9 bases separating them. The CDR3 consists of 13 residues. CDR3 in DNA: TGCAGCGTCGCTACACTAGCCAAAAACATTCAGTACTTC. Its protein product is CSVATLAKNIQYF.

This chain links TRBV28 with TRBJ1-5, with TRBD1 as a possible D gene (6 bases). V lost 5 bases, J lost 0 bases, and 14 bases lay in between. The CDR3 is made up of 16 amino acids. Germline V lookup: CDR1 MDHEN, CDR2 SYDVKM. CDR3 sequence: CASSPYRAGSNQPQHF. The CDR3 nucleotides are TGTGCCAGCAGTCCCTACAGGGCGGGTAGCAATCAGCCCCAGCATTTT.

The chain recombines TRBV6-1 with TRBJ1-2; D gene unclear. Germline V gene lookup returns CDR1 MNHNS and CDR2 SASEGT. The V end lost 1 base, the J end lost 1 base, and 7 bases lay between the germline ends. The CDR3 has 14 residues. CDR3 amino acids: CASSEDNLNYGYTF. The CDR3 DNA sequence: TGTGCCAGCAGTGAAGACAACCTTAACTATGGCTACACCTTC.

This chain joins TRBV28 and TRBJ2-7; 9 nucleotides match TRBD2. The V segment lost 7 bases and the J segment 2 bases; nucleotides outside the gene matches: 9. The CDR3 covers 15 residues. CDR1 MDHEN and CDR2 SYDVKM come from the germline V gene. CDR3 sequence reads: CASTQPTSGPYEQYF. The DNA for the CDR3 is TGTGCCAGCACCCAGCCGACTAGCGGACCCTACGAGCAGTACTTC.

The V and J genes are TRBV9 and TRBJ2-1, with D hard to call. CDR1 and CDR2 (germline): SGDLS, YYNGEE. V lost 4 bases and J lost 1, with 12 bases in between. The CDR3 is 15 amino acids. CDR3 region: CASSPRPASYNEQFF. DNA for the CDR3: TGTGCCAGCAGCCCGCGCCCAGCGTCCTACAATGAGCAGTTCTTC.

The chain joins TRBV7-2 to TRBJ2-3; 9 positions agree with TRBD2. The CDR3 has 15 amino acids. Per the germline V gene, CDR1 is SGHTA and CDR2 is FQGNSA. V was clipped by 5 bases and J by 5 bases; unmatched bases: 8. The CDR3 nucleotides read TGTGCCAGCAGCCCTTCGGGCGGGGGGGTAGATACGCAGTATTTT. This translates into CASSPSGGGVDTQYF.

This chain links TRBV7-3 with TRBJ2-2, with D possibly being TRBD1 (5 bases). From germline, CDR1 is SGHTA and CDR2 FQGTGA. V was cut by 3 bases and J by 4 bases, with 9 bases left in between. The CDR3 loop spans 14 amino acids. The DNA for the CDR3 is TGTGCCAGCAGCTTTTCAGGGTTCACCGGGGAGCTGTTTTTT. This translates into CASSFSGFTGELFF.

The chain couples TRBV19 to TRBJ1-5; 7 nucleotides match TRBD1. The trim removed 3 bases at V and 1 base at J, leaving 9 bases unmatched. The CDR3 consists of 17 residues. Germline lookup yields CDR1 LNHDA and CDR2 SQIVND (reference sequence). CDR3 nucleotides: TGTGCCAGTAGTATGCCACGGCCAGGGGGAAGCAATCAGCCCCAGCATTTT. Its translation is CASSMPRPGGSNQPQHF.

This clone has just a few counts. The J gene is TRBJ1-2, the V gene TRBV5-1, with 9 bases fitting TRBD1. Germline lookup yields CDR1 SGHRS and CDR2 YFSETQ. Losses at the gene ends were 4 bases for V and 4 bases for J; bases not matched to a gene: 5. CDR3 length equals 14 residues. CDR3 amino acids: CASSRGQGPYGYTF. As DNA, the CDR3 is TGCGCCAGCAGCCGAGGACAGGGGCCCTATGGCTACACCTTC.

In this sample, this clone turned up a few times. The V call is TRBV3-1 (or the pseudogene TRBV3-2), the J call TRBJ1-2; D gene unclear. V lost 0 bases, J lost 7 bases, and 12 bases lay in between. Germline V CDR1 and CDR2: LGHDT, YNNKEL (reference sequence). The CDR3 loop spans 14 amino acids. The DNA of the CDR3 is TGTGCCAGCAGCCAAGATGTAAGGACGGGTGGCTACACCTTC. Its protein product is CASSQDVRTGGYTF.

CDR3 amino acids: CAWITHRVRRSGAFF. In DNA form, the CDR3 reads TGTGCCTGGATTACCCACAGGGTCAGGAGGAGTGGAGCTTTCTTT. V usage is TRBV30 and J usage is TRBJ1-1; possible D gene TRBD1, 6 bases. The CDR3 runs 15 residues. Germline loops: CDR1 GTSNPN, CDR2 SVGIG (reference sequence). V lost 4 bases and J lost 10, with 25 bases in between.

The chain uses TRBV10-3 and TRBJ2-1; TRBD2 aligns across 8 bases. The germline V gene encodes CDR1 ENHRY and CDR2 SYGVKD. With 2 bases clipped from V and 7 bases from J, the junction kept 7 bases outside the gene matches. The CDR3 contains 15 residues. The DNA for the CDR3 is TGTGCCATCAGTGAGAGCGAACGGGGGGGGAATGAGCAGTTCTTC. Translating gives CAISESERGGNEQFF.

The J gene is TRBJ1-1, the V gene TRBV4-1; TRBD1 is a possible D gene (6 bases). V lost 1 base and J lost 7, with 19 bases in between. The CDR3 loop spans 16 amino acids. Germline-derived CDR1 and CDR2 are MGHRA and YSYEKL. The CDR3 nucleotides are TGCGCCAGCAGCCAAGGTAGCGGGGGGCCCACCCTTGAAGCTTTCTTT. It is translated as CASSQGSGGPTLEAFF.

The chain joins TRBV5-4 to TRBJ1-6; 9 positions match TRBD1. This CDR3 contains 16 residues. Looked up from germline, CDR1 is SGHNT and CDR2 is YYREEE (reference sequence). The junction had 11 bases not matched to a gene; V was cut back by 4 bases and J by 9 bases. The CDR3 bases are TGTGCCAGCAGCCCTGTAGACAGGGGGGTTGGTTCACCCCTCCACTTT. Its protein is CASSPVDRGVGSPLHF.

The rearrangement uses TRBV27 and TRBJ2-7; TRBD1 matches at 10 bases. The length of the CDR3 is 15 residues. CDR1 MNHEY and CDR2 SMNVEV come from the germline V gene (reference sequence). J was trimmed by 2 bases and V by 1 base; bases with no gene match: 2. The CDR3 region is CASSLLGQGPYEQYF. The CDR3, as DNA: TGTGCCAGCAGTTTATTGGGACAGGGGCCCTACGAGCAGTACTTC.

This clone occurred a few times. This chain joins TRBV5-1 and TRBJ1-1, with 8 positions matching TRBD1. CDR1 and CDR2 (germline): SGHRS, YFSETQ. The CDR3 has 16 residues. With V trimmed by 0 bases and J by 0 bases, 4 bases remained unmatched. CDR3 protein: CASSLETGVMNTEAFF. As DNA, the CDR3 is TGCGCCAGCAGCTTGGAGACAGGGGTAATGAACACTGAAGCTTTCTTT.